Below, 2 T cell receptor beta chains from the same sample are listed, as sequenced in a study of vaccination and CD4 T cells after COVID-19. Sequencing of DNA taken from cultured CD4+ T cells relied on the Oncomine TCR Beta short-read assay. TCRdb reprocessed the PCR reads with MiXCR, giving one entry per CDR3 protein. Of about 26,000 distinct CDR3 sequences detected, about 50% appear once; the ten largest clones hold roughly 28%. For these receptors, no antigen is known. Treatment meaning: roughly ten-day PBMC culture with coronavirus spike peptide pools or control peptides (ViraFEST assay). The sequencing used CD4+ T cells from blood, cultured in vitro, collected before SARS-CoV-2 vaccination. The receptor source for this set is a human donor who received a COVID-19 vaccine.

This clonotype has just one count. The chain joins TRBV2 to TRBJ2-3; D gene uncertain. The CDR3 length is 15 residues. Germline V gives CDR1 SNHLY, CDR2 FYNNEI. V was pared by 0 bases and J by 4 bases, with 11 bases between. CDR3 nucleotide sequence: TGTGCCAGCAGTGAAGCGCTTGGATTTGCAGATACGCAGTATTTT. It encodes CASSEALGFADTQYF.

The chain is built from TRBV5-5 and TRBJ2-1; no clear D. The CDR3 covers 14 residues. V was cut by 4 bases and J by 4 bases, with 12 bases left in between. Germline loops: CDR1 SGHKS, CDR2 YYEKEE (reference sequence). This CDR3 reads CASSPDLSYNEQFF. As DNA, the CDR3 is TGTGCCAGCAGCCCCGATCTCAGTTACAATGAGCAGTTCTTC. Variable domain in full (rest from reference TRBV5-5 and TRBJ2-1): DAGVTQSPTHLIKTRGQQVTLRCSPISGHKSVSWYQQVLGQGPQFIFQYYEKEERGRGNFPDRFSARQFPNYSSELNVNALLLGDSALYLCASSPDLSYNEQFFGPGTRLTVL.